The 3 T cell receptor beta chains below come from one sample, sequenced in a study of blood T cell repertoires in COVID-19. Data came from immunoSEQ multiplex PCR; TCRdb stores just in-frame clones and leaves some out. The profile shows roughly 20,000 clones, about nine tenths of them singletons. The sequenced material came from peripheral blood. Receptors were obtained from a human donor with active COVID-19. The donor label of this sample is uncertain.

The DNA for the CDR3 is TGTGCCAGCAGTAGACTATTAACAAACGGGGCAGATACGCAGTATTTT. Translated, it gives CASSRLLTNGADTQYF. The V gene is TRBV27, the J gene TRBJ2-3; perhaps TRBD2 as D (5 bases). Germline loops: CDR1 MNHEY, CDR2 SMNVEV (reference sequence). The ends were cut back, 5 bases at V and 4 bases at J, with 19 bases in the middle. This CDR3 region has 16 residues.

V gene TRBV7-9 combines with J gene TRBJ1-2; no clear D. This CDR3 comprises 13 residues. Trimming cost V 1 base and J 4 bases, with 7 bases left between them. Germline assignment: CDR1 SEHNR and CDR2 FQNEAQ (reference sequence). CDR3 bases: TGTGCCAGCAGCTTAGTCCAAGCCTATGGCTACACCTTC. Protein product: CASSLVQAYGYTF.

CDR3 protein: CAISDRTGVRGTQYF. The CDR3 nucleotides are TGTGCCATCAGTGATCGGACCGGGGTTCGGGGGACCCAGTACTTC. The V gene is TRBV10-3, the J gene TRBJ2-5; weak D call: TRBD2 (5 bases). The CDR3 has 15 residues. CDR1 is ENHRY and CDR2 is SYGVKD in the germline V gene. The germline V and J ends were trimmed by 3 bases and 7 bases, with 18 bases remaining between them.